The rows below give T cell receptor beta chains drawn from one sample of a study of human T cells and chemical hapten exposure. TCRdb itself ran the RACE reads through MiXCR, one entry per CDR3 protein. This sample carries 350,000 or so distinct CDR3 sequences, roughly 6.9% of them seen once, and the ten largest clones take 7.5% to 8.5%. The starting material was whole blood, obtained in connection with sensitization to the hapten diphenylcyclopropenone (DPC). These TCRs come from a woman younger than 35 with alopecia areata. Some clones in this sample may be carry-over from other donors' samples. Both conserved end residues are trimmed from each CDR3.

ASSEGTGNTGELF	TRBV6-1	TRBJ2-2
ASSYEGADTGELF	TRBV6-5	TRBJ2-2
ASSATEQETQY	TRBV5-4	TRBJ2-5
ASSQVWYGSYEQY	TRBV4-2	TRBJ2-7
ASSFTLQGRSPLH	TRBV27	TRBJ1-6
ASAQGRENEQY	TRBV28	TRBJ2-7
ASSFTDSPLEQY	TRBV7-2	TRBJ2-7
ASSRDLGGGSEKLF	TRBV12-3/TRBV12-4	TRBJ1-4
ASSLIRFWTDSYEQY	TRBV7-6	TRBJ2-7
ASSASVSSYNSPLH	TRBV7-2	TRBJ1-6
ASQRLAGGTDTQY	TRBV6-1	TRBJ2-3
ASSPRRTGGTNSPLH	TRBV6-6	TRBJ1-6
ASSDDRDLSRTDTQY	TRBV25-1	TRBJ2-3
ASSYNMGGNSPLH	TRBV6-5	TRBJ1-6
ASSQGQGRAF	TRBV6-2/TRBV6-3	TRBJ1-1
ASSPPYSEASTDTQY	TRBV18	TRBJ2-3
AISEPDRAYEQY	TRBV10-3	TRBJ2-7
ASPYPRGARMNTEAF	TRBV6-5	TRBJ1-1
ASSLGADGQY	TRBV12-3/TRBV12-4	TRBJ2-5
SAVTENTEAF	TRBV29-1	TRBJ1-1
ASSASRVELF	TRBV7-2	TRBJ1-4
ASSGDGRNQPQH	TRBV5-8	TRBJ1-5
ASSPRLAGDYNEQF	TRBV13	TRBJ2-1
ASSFGGLAQETQY	TRBV5-1	TRBJ2-5
ASSSWTAQPQH	TRBV2	TRBJ1-5
ASSLRSGGQEPQH	TRBV5-1	TRBJ1-5
ASRGTVPTDTQY	TRBV4-2	TRBJ2-3
ASSTGQYSNQPQH	TRBV6-5	TRBJ1-5
ATSRGGGSPLH	TRBV15	TRBJ1-6
ASSYTVGGNQPQH	TRBV12-3/TRBV12-4	TRBJ1-5
AISVGGGRDYGYT	TRBV10-3	TRBJ1-2
AISDREGAGGYT	TRBV10-3	TRBJ1-2
ASSLQINYEQY	TRBV7-2	TRBJ2-7
ASSLDARAKNIQY	TRBV7-2	TRBJ2-4
ASSGRTGGYGYT	TRBV5-1	TRBJ1-2
ASSYSGNHRVRVEKLF	TRBV6-5	TRBJ1-4
SATGTGAASSYNEQF	TRBV20-1	TRBJ2-1
ASSTRAGGTDTQY	TRBV28	TRBJ2-3
ASSLAFSGELF	TRBV5-1	TRBJ2-2
SVGGTRTDTQY	TRBV29-1	TRBJ2-3
ASSYPTQY	TRBV6-2/TRBV6-3	TRBJ2-3
ASSGETGELF	TRBV5-6	TRBJ2-2
SVEVATGNEQF	TRBV29-1	TRBJ2-1
ASAQVGETQY	TRBV6-6	TRBJ2-5
TSRKPQGEGQY	TRBV2	TRBJ2-3
ASSLGVAGSYGYT	TRBV7-9	TRBJ1-2
SALRGNTEAF	TRBV20-1	TRBJ1-1
ASSLDRGDDNEQF	TRBV4-3	TRBJ2-1
ASTVGTYNEQF	TRBV7-9	TRBJ2-1